This TCR beta chain was identified during a study of blood T cell repertoires in COVID-19. The overall study: The United States, Italy and Spain were the sources of the acute and convalescent COVID-19 samples.

The V segment lost 5 bases and the J segment 6 bases; nucleotides outside the gene matches: 5. This CDR3 contains 14 residues. Per the germline V gene, CDR1 is MDHEN and CDR2 is SYDVKM. Authors' processing steps: Estimation of nucleated cell counts was performed using reference gene primer amplification. This table comes from immunoSEQ multiplex PCR, and its TCRdb copy is limited to in-frame clones, with some not included. V and J calls plus clone size are reproduced from that table; the DNA served to infer D and trimming. The profile shows about 74,000 clones, roughly nine tenths of them singletons.

The receptor comes from a human donor in a cohort sampled during active COVID-19. V gene TRBV28 combines with J gene TRBJ1-5, with TRBD1 identical over 9 bases. Sample: peripheral blood. This CDR3 reads CASSKQGAVQPQHF. The CDR3 DNA reads as TGTGCCAGCAGTAAACAGGGGGCGGTTCAGCCCCAGCATTTT.